The 18 T cell receptor beta chains in this list originate from one sample, sequenced in a study of cytomegalovirus exposure and HLA in healthy donors. Primers included in the PCR were 60 Vbeta and 13 Jbeta primers. Clones were read by immunoSEQ multiplex PCR, and TCRdb kept only the in-frame ones, dropping some. The sample has 170,000 or so clones, roughly 80% seen once. Sequencing was carried out using PBMCs. The receptors stem from a man younger than 35 in good health and CMV-seronegative.

This clone has more than one count but fewer than ten. The chain couples TRBV30 to TRBJ1-6; D not certain. CDR1 is GTSNPN and CDR2 is SVGIG in the germline V gene (reference sequence). CDR3 length: 13 amino acids. V lost 8 bases, J lost 6 bases, and 14 bases lay in between. Here the CDR3 reads CALERRPNSPLHF. The CDR3 DNA follows: TGTGCCCTGGAGAGGAGGCCTAATTCACCCCTCCACTTT.

CDR3 coding DNA: TGTGCCAGCAGTGAGAGTAGTGGGGCCCACAATGAGCAGTTCTTC. Its protein product is CASSESSGAHNEQFF. V is TRBV6-1 and J is TRBJ2-1, with D possibly matching TRBD1 (5 bases). The germline V gene has CDR1 MNHNS and CDR2 SASEGT. The germline V and J ends were trimmed by 3 bases and 5 bases, with 14 bases remaining between them. CDR3 size: 15 residues.

V is TRBV29-1 and J is TRBJ2-7, with a tentative D call TRBD1 (5 bases). The ends were cut back, 3 bases at V and 0 bases at J, with 6 bases in the middle. In germline, CDR1 is SQVTM, CDR2 ANQGSEA. This CDR3 is 12 amino acids long. The CDR3 DNA reads TGCAGCGTTGAGCAGGGCTCCTACGAGCAGTACTTC. Translating it yields CSVEQGSYEQYF.

DNA of the CDR3: TGCGCCAGCAGCCCCAGGGATGGTGGGGGCACAGATACGCAGTATTTT. It codes for CASSPRDGGGTDTQYF. The chain has TRBV4-3 and TRBJ2-3; TRBD1 might be the D (5 bases). The germline V gene encodes CDR1 LGHNA and CDR2 YSLEER. There are 16 residues in the CDR3. V was cut by 4 bases and J by 1 base, with 15 bases left in between.

The chain carries TRBV12-2 and TRBJ1-1; the table's D call, TRBD1, has no DNA check behind it. TRBV12-2 is a pseudogene. The CDR3 is 16 amino acids. This CDR3 is CASRSSGGVFHTEAFF. The CDR3 nucleotides are TGTGCAAGTCGCTCGTCAGGGGGAGTCTTCCACACTGAAGCTTTCTTT.

The chain uses TRBV6-4 and TRBJ2-3; TRBD2 matches at 8 bases. The CDR3 spans 13 residues. Trimming removed 6 bases from V and 5 bases from J; junction bases left unmatched: 4. Looked up from germline, CDR1 is MRHNA and CDR2 is SNTAGT. The CDR3 sequence is CASSRGGEDTQYF. The CDR3 nucleotides read TGTGCCAGCAGCCGGGGGGGGGAAGATACGCAGTATTTT.

The genes are TRBV6-6 and TRBJ2-7; D might be TRBD1 (5 bases). Trimming removed 2 bases at V and 0 bases at J, with 11 bases between. The CDR3 consists of 15 residues. Germline CDR1 reads MNHNY; CDR2 reads SVGAGI (reference sequence). The CDR3 sequence is CASSYGAASSYEQYF. CDR3 nucleotides: TGTGCCAGCAGTTACGGGGCGGCTAGCTCCTACGAGCAGTACTTC.

The rearrangement links TRBV28 to TRBJ2-7; D possibly corresponds to TRBD2 (6 bases). V was trimmed by 2 bases and J by 2 bases, leaving 10 bases between them. Per the germline V gene, CDR1 is MDHEN and CDR2 is SYDVKM. This CDR3 has 14 residues. This chain's CDR3 is CASSLSGLAYEQYF. In DNA, the CDR3 is TGTGCCAGCAGTTTAAGCGGGCTGGCCTACGAGCAGTACTTC.

V gene TRBV4-2 combines with J gene TRBJ1-1; D call uncertain. With 1 base removed from V and 7 bases from J, the gap between germline ends came to 10 bases. The V gene's germline CDR1 is LGHNA and CDR2 YNFKEQ. This CDR3 has 13 amino acids. CDR3 region: CASSQGWEREAFF. CDR3 sequence (DNA): TGTGCCAGCAGCCAAGGCTGGGAGCGTGAAGCTTTCTTT.

The chain carries TRBV4-1 and TRBJ1-1; 7 positions agree with TRBD1. The V gene end was trimmed by 6 bases and the J gene end by 3 bases; junction bases not matched to a gene: 16. Germline-derived CDR1 and CDR2 are MGHRA and YSYEKL. This CDR3 contains 17 residues. The CDR3 sequence is CASRGTTGAIWDTEAFF. CDR3 bases: TGCGCCAGCAGGGGTACTACAGGGGCGATTTGGGACACTGAAGCTTTCTTT.

The V and J genes are TRBV19 and TRBJ2-2; 9 bases line up with TRBD1. Trimming cost V 7 bases and J 7 bases; bases outside gene matches: 7. CDR1 and CDR2 (germline): LNHDA, SQIVND (reference sequence). This CDR3 comprises 14 residues. In DNA form, the CDR3 reads TGTGCCAGTAAGGCGACAGGGGGAATCGGGGAGCTGTTTTTT. This translates into CASKATGGIGELFF.

This clone has more than one count but fewer than ten. The chain has TRBV10-2 and TRBJ2-1; 9 nucleotides align to TRBD2. Germline V CDR1 and CDR2: WSHSY, SAAADI. This CDR3 has 12 amino acids. V lost 6 bases, J lost 10 bases, and 4 bases stayed unmatched. CDR3 loop: CASRPGLAEQFF. The CDR3 DNA reads as TGCGCCAGCAGGCCGGGACTAGCAGAGCAGTTCTTC.

The chain joins TRBV28 to TRBJ2-5, with 11 positions matching TRBD2. TRBJ2-7 explains the end of the DNA better; the J call may be wrong. This CDR3 region has 14 residues. Germline assignment: CDR1 MDHEN and CDR2 SYDVKM. The CDR3 bases are TGTGCCAGCAGTTCGGGACTAGCGGACTACGAGCAGTACTTC. Its protein is CASSSGLADYEQYF.

This chain joins TRBV7-9 and TRBJ1-1, with 7 bases identical to TRBD1. Germline V CDR1 and CDR2: SEHNR, FQNEAQ (reference sequence). The CDR3 covers 14 residues. V gave up 2 bases and J gave up 2 bases; unmatched junction bases: 2. CDR3 protein: CASSLYRGNTEAFF. CDR3 DNA sequence: TGTGCCAGCAGCTTATACAGGGGTAACACTGAAGCTTTCTTT.

This chain's CDR3 is CSVEWTGWTGELFF. DNA of the CDR3: TGCAGCGTTGAATGGACAGGGTGGACCGGGGAGCTGTTTTTT. The chain combines TRBV29-1 with TRBJ2-2; 8 positions match TRBD1. The trim removed 2 bases at V and 5 bases at J, leaving 4 bases unmatched. Germline V lookup: CDR1 SQVTM, CDR2 ANQGSEA. The CDR3 is 14 residues long.

In its sample, this clone was seen a few times. V and J are TRBV27 and TRBJ2-1; D possibly corresponds to TRBD2 (6 bases). V gave up 1 base and J gave up 7 bases, with 14 bases separating them. CDR1 is MNHEY and CDR2 is SMNVEV in the germline V gene (reference sequence). The CDR3 extends over 15 amino acids. CDR3 loop: CASSLWASATNEQFF. CDR3 DNA: TGTGCCAGCAGTTTATGGGCTAGCGCTACTAATGAGCAGTTCTTC.

The chain joins TRBV7-9 to TRBJ2-5; 8 bases map to TRBD1. V was pared by 4 bases and J by 4 bases, with 8 bases of the junction left unmatched. Germline assignment: CDR1 SEHNR and CDR2 FQNEAQ (reference sequence). The CDR3 loop spans 15 amino acids. The CDR3 reads CASSSLLTGAETQYF. The CDR3 DNA reads as TGTGCCAGCAGCTCCCTCCTGACAGGGGCAGAGACCCAGTACTTC.

The chain links TRBV7-2 to TRBJ2-5, with 9 bases identical to TRBD2. V gave up 11 bases and J gave up 4 bases; unmatched junction bases: 5. This CDR3 has 12 residues. The germline gives CDR1 SGHTA, CDR2 FQGNSA. The CDR3: CAEGTSRETQYF. The CDR3 DNA reads as TGTGCCGAAGGGACTAGCCGAGAGACCCAGTACTTC.